The T cell receptor beta chain under discussion was sequenced for a study of blood T cell repertoires in COVID-19. Study overall: Specimens from acute and convalescent COVID-19 originated in the United States, Italy and Spain. In each case, the material was cDNA or gDNA derived from T cells, B-cell-depleted T cells, or PBMCs.

Source study methods: Quantification of nucleated cells was approximated via reference gene primer amplification. Sequencing used immunoSEQ multiplex PCR; TCRdb keeps in-frame clones, though not all of them. V, J and clone size were drawn from that table, and D and trimming were deduced from the DNA. The sample consists of some 100,000 clones, approximately 84% of them appearing once. CDR3 length: 15 amino acids. What was sequenced was peripheral blood. The receptor comes from a woman in her sixties or seventies with acute or convalescent COVID-19. The rearrangement links TRBV21-1 to TRBJ1-5. TRBV21-1 is a recognized pseudogene. CDR3 sequence reads: CASSKGGALCQPQHF. The CDR3 DNA reads TGTGCCAGCAGCAAGGGGGGGGCGTTGTGTCAGCCCCAGCATTTT.